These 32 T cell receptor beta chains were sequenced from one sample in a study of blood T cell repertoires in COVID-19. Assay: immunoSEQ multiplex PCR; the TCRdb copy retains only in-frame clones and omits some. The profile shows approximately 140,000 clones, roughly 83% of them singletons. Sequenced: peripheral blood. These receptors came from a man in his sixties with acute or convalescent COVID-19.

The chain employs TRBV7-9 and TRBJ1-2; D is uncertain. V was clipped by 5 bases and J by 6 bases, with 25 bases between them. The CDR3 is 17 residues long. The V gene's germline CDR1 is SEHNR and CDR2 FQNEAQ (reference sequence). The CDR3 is CASSRLVRPTGRDGYTF. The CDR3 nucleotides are TGTGCCAGCAGCCGCTTAGTGCGACCGACTGGGCGGGATGGCTACACCTTC.

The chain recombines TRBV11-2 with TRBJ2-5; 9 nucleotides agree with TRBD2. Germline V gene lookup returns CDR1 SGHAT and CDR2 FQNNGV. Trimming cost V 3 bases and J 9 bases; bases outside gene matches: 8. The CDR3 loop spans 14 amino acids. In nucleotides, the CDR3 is TGTGCCAGCAGCTTCAGCGGGGGGCCGGGGTCCCAGTACTTC. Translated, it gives CASSFSGGPGSQYF.

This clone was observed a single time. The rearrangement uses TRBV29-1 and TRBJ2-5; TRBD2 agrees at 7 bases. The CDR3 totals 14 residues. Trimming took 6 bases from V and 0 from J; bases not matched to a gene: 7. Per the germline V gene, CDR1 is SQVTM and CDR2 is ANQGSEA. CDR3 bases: TGCAGCGTCCGCCGGGGGGAAAACCAAGAGACCCAGTACTTC. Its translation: CSVRRGENQETQYF.

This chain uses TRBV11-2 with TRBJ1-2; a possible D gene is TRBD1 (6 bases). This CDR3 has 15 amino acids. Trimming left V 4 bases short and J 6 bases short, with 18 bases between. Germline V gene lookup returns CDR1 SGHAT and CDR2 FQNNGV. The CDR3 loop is CASSSTPTGADGYTF. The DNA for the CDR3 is TGTGCCAGCAGCTCAACCCCGACAGGCGCGGATGGCTACACCTTC.

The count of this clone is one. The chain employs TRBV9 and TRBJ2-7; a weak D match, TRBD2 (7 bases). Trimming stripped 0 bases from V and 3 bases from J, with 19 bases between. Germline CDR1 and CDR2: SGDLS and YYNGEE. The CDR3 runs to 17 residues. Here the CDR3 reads CASSVEGGGAGNYEQYF. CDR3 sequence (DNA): TGTGCCAGCAGCGTAGAAGGGGGAGGAGCGGGAAACTACGAGCAGTACTTC. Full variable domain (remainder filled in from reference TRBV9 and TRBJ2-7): DSGVTQTPKHLITATGQRVTLRCSPRSGDLSVYWYQQSLDQGLQFLIQYYNGEERAKGNILERFSAQQFPDLHSELNLSSLELGDSALYFCASSVEGGGAGNYEQYFGPGTRLTVT.

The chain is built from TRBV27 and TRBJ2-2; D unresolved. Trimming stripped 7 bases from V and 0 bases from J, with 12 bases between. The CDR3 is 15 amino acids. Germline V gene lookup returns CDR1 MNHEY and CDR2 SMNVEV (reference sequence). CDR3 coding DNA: TGTGCCAGCACCTACAGACCATCGAACACCGGGGAGCTGTTTTTT. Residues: CASTYRPSNTGELFF.

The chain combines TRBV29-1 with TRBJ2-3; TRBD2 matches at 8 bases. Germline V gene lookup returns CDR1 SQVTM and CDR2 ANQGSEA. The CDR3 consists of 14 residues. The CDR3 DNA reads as TGCAGTGCACCAATAGCGGGGAGCACAGATACGCAGTATTTT. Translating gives CSAPIAGSTDTQYF.

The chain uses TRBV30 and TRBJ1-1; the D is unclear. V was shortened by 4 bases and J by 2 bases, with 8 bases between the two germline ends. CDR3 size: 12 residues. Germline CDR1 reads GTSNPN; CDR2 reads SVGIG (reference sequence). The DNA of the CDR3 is TGTGCCTGGAACCGGGTCAACACTGAAGCTTTCTTT. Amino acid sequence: CAWNRVNTEAFF. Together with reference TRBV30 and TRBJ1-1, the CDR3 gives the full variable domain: SQTIHQWPATLVQPVGSPLSLECTVEGTSNPNLYWYRQAAGRGLQLLFYSVGIGQISSEVPQNLSASRPQDRQFILSSKKLLLSDSGFYLCAWNRVNTEAFFGQGTRLTVV.

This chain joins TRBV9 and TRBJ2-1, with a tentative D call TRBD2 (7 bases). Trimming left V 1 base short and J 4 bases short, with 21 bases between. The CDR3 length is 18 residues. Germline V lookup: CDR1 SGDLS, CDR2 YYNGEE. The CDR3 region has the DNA TGTGCCAGCAGCGTATCCGGGGGGCCCAACTATCCTTACAATGAGCAGTTCTTC. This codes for CASSVSGGPNYPYNEQFF.

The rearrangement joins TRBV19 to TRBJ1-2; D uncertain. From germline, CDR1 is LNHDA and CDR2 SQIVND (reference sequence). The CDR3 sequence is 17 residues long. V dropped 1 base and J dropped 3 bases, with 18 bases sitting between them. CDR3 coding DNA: TGTGCCAGTAGTATAGGGAGGTCTCGTCGGGAATACTATGGCTACACCTTC. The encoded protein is CASSIGRSRREYYGYTF.

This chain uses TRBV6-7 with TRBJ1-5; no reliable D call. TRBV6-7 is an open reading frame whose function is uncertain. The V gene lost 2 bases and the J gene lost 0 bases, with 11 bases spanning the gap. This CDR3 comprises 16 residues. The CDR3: CASSYRQDYSNQPQHF. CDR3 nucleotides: TGTGCCAGCAGTTACCGTCAGGATTATAGCAATCAGCCCCAGCATTTT.

CDR3: CASSYSADVGSQLFF. The CDR3 region has the DNA TGTGCCAGCAGTTACTCGGCTGATGTGGGGAGCCAACTGTTTTTT. The chain combines TRBV6-2 or TRBV6-3 with TRBJ1-4; D is undetermined. The CDR3 length is 15 residues. Between the trimmed V and J ends, which lost 0 bases and 12 bases, there was a span of 17 bases. Germline CDR1 MNHEY, CDR2 SVGEGT.

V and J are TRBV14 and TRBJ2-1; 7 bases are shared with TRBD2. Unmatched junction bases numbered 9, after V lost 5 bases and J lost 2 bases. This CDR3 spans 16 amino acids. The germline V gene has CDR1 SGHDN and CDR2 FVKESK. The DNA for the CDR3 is TGTGCCAGCAGCGACTTGCGGGGGAAACCCTACAATGAGCAGTTCTTC. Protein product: CASSDLRGKPYNEQFF. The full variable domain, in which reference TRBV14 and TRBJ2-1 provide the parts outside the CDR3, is EAGVTQFPSHSVIEKGQTVTLRCDPISGHDNLYWYRRVMGKEIKFLLHFVKESKQDESGMPNNRFLAERTGGTYSTLKVQPAELEDSGVYFCASSDLRGKPYNEQFFGPGTRLTVL.

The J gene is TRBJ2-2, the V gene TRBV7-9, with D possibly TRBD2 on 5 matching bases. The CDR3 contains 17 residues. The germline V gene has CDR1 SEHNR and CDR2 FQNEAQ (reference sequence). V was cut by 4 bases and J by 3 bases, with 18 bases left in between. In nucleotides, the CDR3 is TGTGCCAGCAGCTCGAACGATCTTCGGGGTTACACCGGGGAGCTGTTTTTT. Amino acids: CASSSNDLRGYTGELFF.

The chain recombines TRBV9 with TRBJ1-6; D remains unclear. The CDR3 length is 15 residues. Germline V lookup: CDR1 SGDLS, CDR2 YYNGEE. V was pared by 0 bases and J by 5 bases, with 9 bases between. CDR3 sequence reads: CASSVGSTNNSPLHF. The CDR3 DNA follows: TGTGCCAGCAGCGTAGGGTCGACTAATAATTCACCCCTCCACTTT.

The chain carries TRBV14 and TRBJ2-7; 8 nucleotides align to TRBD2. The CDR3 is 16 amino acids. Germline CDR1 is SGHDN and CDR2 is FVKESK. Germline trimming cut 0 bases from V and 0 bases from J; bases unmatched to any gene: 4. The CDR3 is CASSQDQLAASYEQYF. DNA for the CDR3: TGTGCCAGCAGCCAAGATCAACTAGCGGCCTCCTACGAGCAGTACTTC.

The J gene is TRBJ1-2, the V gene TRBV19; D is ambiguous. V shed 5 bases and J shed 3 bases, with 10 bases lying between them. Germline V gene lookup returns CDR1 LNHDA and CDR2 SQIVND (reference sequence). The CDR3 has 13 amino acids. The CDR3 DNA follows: TGTGCCAGTAGTGCGGAGGGTTACTATGGCTACACCTTC. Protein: CASSAEGYYGYTF.

CDR3 sequence: CASSRPGQGSEKLFF. CDR3 nucleotide sequence: TGTGCCAGCAGCCGACCGGGACAGGGGAGTGAAAAACTGTTTTTT. The chain links TRBV27 to TRBJ1-4, with 10 positions matching TRBD1. Germline-derived CDR1 and CDR2 are MNHEY and SMNVEV (reference sequence). V shed 6 bases, J shed 7 bases, and the junction held 8 bases outside the gene matches. This CDR3 has 15 residues.

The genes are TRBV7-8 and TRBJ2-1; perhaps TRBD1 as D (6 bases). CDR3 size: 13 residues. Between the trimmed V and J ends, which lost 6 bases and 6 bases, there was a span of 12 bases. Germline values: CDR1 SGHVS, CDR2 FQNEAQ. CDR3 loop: CASRLRTANEQFF. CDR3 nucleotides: TGTGCCAGCAGGCTGCGGACAGCCAATGAGCAGTTCTTC.

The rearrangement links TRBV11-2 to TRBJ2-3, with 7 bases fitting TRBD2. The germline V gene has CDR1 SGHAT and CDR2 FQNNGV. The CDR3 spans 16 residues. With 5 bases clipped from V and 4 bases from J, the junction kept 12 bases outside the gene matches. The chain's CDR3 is CASSHPRGVWADTQYF. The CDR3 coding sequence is TGTGCCAGCAGCCACCCTCGGGGGGTTTGGGCAGATACGCAGTATTTT.

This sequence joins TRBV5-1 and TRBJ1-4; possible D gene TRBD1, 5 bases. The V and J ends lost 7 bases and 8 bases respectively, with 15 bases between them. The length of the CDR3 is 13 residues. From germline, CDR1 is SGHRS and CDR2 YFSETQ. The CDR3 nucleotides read TGCGCCAGCCGGGACTTGACGGAGGAAAAACTGTTTTTT. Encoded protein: CASRDLTEEKLFF.

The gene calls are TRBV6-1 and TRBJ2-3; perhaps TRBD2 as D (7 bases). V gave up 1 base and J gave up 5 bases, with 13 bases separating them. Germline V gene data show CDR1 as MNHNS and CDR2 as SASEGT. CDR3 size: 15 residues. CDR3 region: CASSEVGGAGDTQYF. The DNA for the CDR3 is TGTGCCAGCAGTGAAGTGGGGGGGGCAGGAGATACGCAGTATTTT.

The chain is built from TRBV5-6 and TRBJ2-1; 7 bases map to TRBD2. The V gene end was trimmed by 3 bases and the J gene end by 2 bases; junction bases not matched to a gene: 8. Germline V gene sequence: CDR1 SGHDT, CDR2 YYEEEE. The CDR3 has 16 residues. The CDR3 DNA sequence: TGTGCCAGCAGCTCGAACACCGGGACTACCTACAATGAGCAGTTCTTC. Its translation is CASSSNTGTTYNEQFF.

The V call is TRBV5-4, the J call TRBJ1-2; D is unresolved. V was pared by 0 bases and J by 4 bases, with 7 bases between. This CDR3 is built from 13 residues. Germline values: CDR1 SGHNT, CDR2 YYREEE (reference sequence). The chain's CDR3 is CASSLDSLYGYTF. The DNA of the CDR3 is TGTGCCAGCAGCTTGGACAGCCTCTATGGCTACACCTTC.

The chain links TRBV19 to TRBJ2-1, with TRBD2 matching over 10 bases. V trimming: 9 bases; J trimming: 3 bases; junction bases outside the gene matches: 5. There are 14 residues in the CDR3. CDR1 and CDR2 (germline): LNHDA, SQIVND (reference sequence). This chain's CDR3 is CASRLAGHYNEQFF. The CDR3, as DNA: TGTGCCAGCAGACTAGCGGGCCACTACAATGAGCAGTTCTTC.

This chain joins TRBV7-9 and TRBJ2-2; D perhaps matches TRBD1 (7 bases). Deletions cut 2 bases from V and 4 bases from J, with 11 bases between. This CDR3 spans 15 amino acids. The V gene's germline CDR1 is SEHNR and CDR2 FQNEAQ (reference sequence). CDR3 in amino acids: CASSLRGTATGELFF. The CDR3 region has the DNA TGTGCCAGCAGCTTACGGGGGACAGCCACCGGGGAGCTGTTTTTT.

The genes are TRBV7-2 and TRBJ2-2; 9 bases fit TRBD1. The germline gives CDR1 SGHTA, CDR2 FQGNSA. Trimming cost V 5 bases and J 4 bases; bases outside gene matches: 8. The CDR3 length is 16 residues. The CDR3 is CASSSAGTGRTGELFF. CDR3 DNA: TGTGCCAGCAGCAGCGCGGGGACAGGGCGCACCGGGGAGCTGTTTTTT. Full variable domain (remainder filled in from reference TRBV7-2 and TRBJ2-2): GAGVSQSPSNKVTEKGKDVELRCDPISGHTALYWYRQSLGQGLEFLIYFQGNSAPDKSGLPSDRFSAERTGGSVSTLTIQRTQQEDSAVYLCASSSAGTGRTGELFFGEGSRLTVL.

The CDR3 protein is CASSLGGGSGEEQYF. The DNA of the CDR3 is TGCGCCAGCAGCTTGGGAGGGGGAAGCGGCGAGGAGCAGTACTTC. This rearrangement joins TRBV5-1 to TRBJ2-7, with D possibly matching TRBD1 (6 bases). The CDR3 is 15 residues long. V lost 0 bases, J lost 7 bases, and 17 bases lay in between. Germline CDR1 is SGHRS and CDR2 is YFSETQ.

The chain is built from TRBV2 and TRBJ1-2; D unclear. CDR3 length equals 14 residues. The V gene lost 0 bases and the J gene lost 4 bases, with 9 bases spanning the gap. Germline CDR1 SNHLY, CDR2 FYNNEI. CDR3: CASSEASQSYGYTF. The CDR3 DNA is TGTGCCAGCAGTGAAGCTTCACAGAGCTATGGCTACACCTTC.

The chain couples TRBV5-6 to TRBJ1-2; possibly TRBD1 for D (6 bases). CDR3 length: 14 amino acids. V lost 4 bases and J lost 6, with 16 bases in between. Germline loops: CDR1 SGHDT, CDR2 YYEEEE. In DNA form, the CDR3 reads TGTGCCAGCAGCGATATAAAACAGGGCCATGGCTACACCTTC. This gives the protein CASSDIKQGHGYTF.

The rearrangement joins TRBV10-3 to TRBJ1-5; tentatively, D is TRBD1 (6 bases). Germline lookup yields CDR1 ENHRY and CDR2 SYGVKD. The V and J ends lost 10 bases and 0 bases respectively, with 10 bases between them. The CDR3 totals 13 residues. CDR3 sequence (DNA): TGTGCCACCACAGGGACTAGCAATCAGCCCCAGCATTTT. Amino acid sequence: CATTGTSNQPQHF.

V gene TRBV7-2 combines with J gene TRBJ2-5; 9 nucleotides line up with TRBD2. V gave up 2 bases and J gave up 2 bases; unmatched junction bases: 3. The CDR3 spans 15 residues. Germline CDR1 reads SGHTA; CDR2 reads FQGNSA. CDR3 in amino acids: CASSLTLAGQETQYF. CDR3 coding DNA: TGTGCCAGCAGCTTAACACTAGCGGGTCAAGAGACCCAGTACTTC.